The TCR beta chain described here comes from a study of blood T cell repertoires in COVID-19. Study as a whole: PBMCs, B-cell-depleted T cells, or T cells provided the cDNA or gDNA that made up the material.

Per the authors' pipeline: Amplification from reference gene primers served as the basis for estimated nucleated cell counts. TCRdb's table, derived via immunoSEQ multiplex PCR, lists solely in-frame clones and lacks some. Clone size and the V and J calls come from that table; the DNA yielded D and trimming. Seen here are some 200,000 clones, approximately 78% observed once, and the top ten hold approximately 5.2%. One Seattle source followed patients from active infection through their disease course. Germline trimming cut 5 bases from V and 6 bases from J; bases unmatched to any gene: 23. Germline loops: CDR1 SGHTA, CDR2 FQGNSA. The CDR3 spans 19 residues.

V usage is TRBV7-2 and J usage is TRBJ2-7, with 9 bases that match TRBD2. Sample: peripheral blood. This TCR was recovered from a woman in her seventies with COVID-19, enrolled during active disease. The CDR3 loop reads CASSPVGWSGRSPNGEQYF. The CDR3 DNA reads TGTGCCAGCAGCCCCGTCGGTTGGAGCGGGAGGTCCCCCAACGGCGAGCAGTACTTC.